The following is a T cell receptor beta chain sequence with its context. CD45RO negativity and positive selection for CCR7 defined naive CD8 cells, a population that excluded terminally differentiated effector memory CD45RA+ cells. The sample is drawn from a study of shared clonotypes between healthy human individuals. Over several immunoSEQ plates, each subset's genomic DNA was distributed in even portions. As originally analysed: Without quality scores, immunoSEQ junctional reads could not be filtered like full-length reads. Profiled with immunoSEQ multiplex PCR; TCRdb holds only in-frame clones, not every one. Clone size and the V and J calls come from that table; the DNA yielded D and trimming. The sample yields more than 2 million clones, just under 95% seen once. Looked up from germline, CDR1 is MNHEY and CDR2 is SVGAGI. The CDR3 is 13 residues long. The V and J ends lost 7 bases and 1 base respectively, with 7 bases between them.

The chain carries TRBV6-5 and TRBJ2-2, with TRBD2 as a possible D gene (5 bases). Input material: naive CD8+ T cells from PBMCs. The sequence was collected from a man aged 18-30 years in good health. Some clones in this sample may be carry-over from other donors' samples. CDR3 sequence: CASKRENTGELFF. The DNA of the CDR3 is TGTGCCAGCAAGAGGGAGAACACCGGGGAGCTGTTTTTT.